The source of this TCR beta chain is a study of long-term antiretroviral therapy in people with HIV. At survey level, the immunoSEQ assay was run in its v3.0 version. Produced via immunoSEQ multiplex PCR; TCRdb's table is partial and in-frame only. The data show 25,000 to 35,000 clones, approximately 94% seen once. CDR3 length: 13 residues. Germline V gives CDR1 MGHDK, CDR2 SYGVNS. Trimming removed 5 bases from V and 1 base from J, with 7 bases in between. Study outcomes and limitations: Transplant donor controls retained higher diversity, though diversity increased after ART. HIV repertoires had narrower CDR3 length ranges than controls.

Remarks on this clone: Its antigen is unknown.

At least one PBMC sample before ART and at least two after were required. Sequenced material: unsorted PBMCs, taken around 7.4 years after starting antiretroviral therapy. The chain couples TRBV25-1 to TRBJ2-3; D is uncertain. The receptor was isolated from a man aged 45-60 years with HIV. Here the CDR3 reads CASSIFGTDTQYF. The CDR3 DNA sequence: TGTGCCAGCAGTATATTCGGCACAGATACGCAGTATTTT.